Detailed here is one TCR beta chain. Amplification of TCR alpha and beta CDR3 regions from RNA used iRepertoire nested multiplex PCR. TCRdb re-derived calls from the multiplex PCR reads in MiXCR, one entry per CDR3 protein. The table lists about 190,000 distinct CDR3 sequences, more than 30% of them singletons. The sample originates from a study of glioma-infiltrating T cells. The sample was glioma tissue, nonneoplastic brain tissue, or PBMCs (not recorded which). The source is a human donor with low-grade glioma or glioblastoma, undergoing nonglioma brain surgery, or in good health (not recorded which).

CDR3 sequence (DNA): TGTGCCAGCAGGCAAACCCGCGGGGGGCGGGGAGAGACCCAGTACTTC. It yields the protein CASRQTRGGRGETQYF. The chain combines TRBV12-3 or TRBV12-4 with TRBJ2-5; 8 positions match TRBD2. The length of the CDR3 is 16 residues. The V segment lost 6 bases and the J segment 4 bases; nucleotides outside the gene matches: 13.